A selection of T cell receptor beta chains follows, all from one sample in a study of T cell clonotyping in hematopoietic cell transplantation. The data were produced by immunoSEQ multiplex PCR, yet TCRdb's version contains in-frame clones alone and is incomplete. This sample has roughly 10,000 clones, with approximately 96% found just once. The sequenced sample was peripheral blood mononuclear cells, obtained 100 days after allogeneic stem cell transplant. These receptor sequences come from a male patient aged 55-69 years who had an allogeneic stem cell transplant from a related donor, so the T cells may come from the graft donor. Some clones in this sample may be carry-over from other donors' samples. CDR3s include the opening cysteine and the closing phenylalanine or tryptophan. D genes are given only for firm matches. Part of the rows lack a size; the others show once, few, many or a class for expanded clones.

j_gene: TRBJ1-6
abundance: NA
v_gene: TRBV11-3
d_gene: NA
CDR3nt: TGTGCCAGCAGCTTAGTCAGGGACGGGAATTCACCCCTCCACTTT
CDR3aa: CASSLVRDGNSPLHF

j_gene: TRBJ1-2
abundance: NA
v_gene: TRBV4-3
d_gene: NA
CDR3nt: TGCGCCAGCAGCCAAGATTATCGGGGGAACGGCTACACCTTC
CDR3aa: CASSQDYRGNGYTF

j_gene: TRBJ1-5
abundance: NA
v_gene: TRBV9
d_gene: TRBD1
CDR3nt: TGTGCCAGCAGCGGAGCGACAGGGACTCAGCCCCAGCATTTT
CDR3aa: CASSGATGTQPQHF

j_gene: TRBJ1-5
abundance: NA
v_gene: TRBV19
d_gene: TRBD1
CDR3nt: TGTGCCAGTAGCCACAGGGGGCGGAATCAGCCCCAGCATTTT
CDR3aa: CASSHRGRNQPQHF

j_gene: TRBJ1-1
abundance: NA
v_gene: TRBV10-3
d_gene: NA
CDR3nt: TGTGCCATCGATGGTCCGGGGAACACTGAAGCTTTCTTT
CDR3aa: CAIDGPGNTEAFF

j_gene: TRBJ2-7
abundance: NA
v_gene: TRBV29-1
d_gene: NA
CDR3nt: TGCAGCGCTGGACAATCCTACGAGCAGTACTTC
CDR3aa: CSAGQSYEQYF

j_gene: TRBJ1-2
abundance: NA
v_gene: TRBV6-5
d_gene: NA
CDR3nt: TGTGCCAGCAGTACAGCCCCGGGGTTCTATGGCTACACCTTC
CDR3aa: CASSTAPGFYGYTF

j_gene: TRBJ2-1
abundance: NA
v_gene: TRBV4-3
d_gene: NA
CDR3nt: TGCGCCAGCAGCCCATGGGGAGAGGGGCCCAATGAGCAGTTCTTC
CDR3aa: CASSPWGEGPNEQFF

j_gene: TRBJ2-7
abundance: NA
v_gene: TRBV28
d_gene: NA
CDR3nt: TGTGCCAGCACCGAAACACCAACCTACGAGCAGTACTTC
CDR3aa: CASTETPTYEQYF

j_gene: TRBJ1-1
abundance: NA
v_gene: TRBV6-5
d_gene: TRBD1
CDR3nt: TGTGCCAGCAGTTACTCGGAGACAGGGGGTACTGAAGCTTTCTTT
CDR3aa: CASSYSETGGTEAFF

j_gene: TRBJ1-4
abundance: NA
v_gene: TRBV4-3
d_gene: NA
CDR3nt: TGCGCCAGCAGCCGCCTCTCGACGGTGGGGGATGAAAAACTGTTTTTT
CDR3aa: CASSRLSTVGDEKLFF

j_gene: TRBJ2-5
abundance: NA
v_gene: TRBV19
d_gene: TRBD2
CDR3nt: TGTGCCAGTAGTAAGACTAGCGGGGGGCGTCAAGAGACCCAGTACTTC
CDR3aa: CASSKTSGGRQETQYF

j_gene: TRBJ2-3
abundance: NA
v_gene: TRBV7-3
d_gene: TRBD2
CDR3nt: TGTGCCAGCAGCTCGACTAGCGGGGGGGCCGGGATCGCGACAGATACGCAGTATTTT
CDR3aa: CASSSTSGGAGIATDTQYF

j_gene: TRBJ1-1
abundance: NA
v_gene: TRBV5-6
d_gene: NA
CDR3nt: TGTGCCAGCAGCTCGGAGGGCAGGGGCGCTCACACTGAAGCTTTCTTT
CDR3aa: CASSSEGRGAHTEAFF

j_gene: TRBJ2-5
abundance: NA
v_gene: TRBV9
d_gene: TRBD1
CDR3nt: TGTGCCAGCAGCGTAGATATACAGGGGAGCGAGACCCAGTACTTC
CDR3aa: CASSVDIQGSETQYF

j_gene: TRBJ2-7
abundance: NA
v_gene: TRBV7-9
d_gene: NA
CDR3nt: TGTGCCAGCAGCCCTCGGACAGTTCCCTACGAGCAGTACTTC
CDR3aa: CASSPRTVPYEQYF

j_gene: TRBJ1-2
abundance: once
v_gene: TRBV27
d_gene: TRBD1
CDR3nt: TGTGCCAGCAGTTTACGGACAGGAAACGATGGCTACACCTTC
CDR3aa: CASSLRTGNDGYTF

j_gene: TRBJ1-1
abundance: NA
v_gene: TRBV27
d_gene: NA
CDR3nt: TGTGCCATCGGGGGGTGGACTGAAGCTTTCTTT
CDR3aa: CAIGGWTEAFF

j_gene: TRBJ1-3
abundance: NA
v_gene: TRBV7-2
d_gene: NA
CDR3nt: TGTGCCAGCAGCTTAGCAGGGCAGTCTGGAAACACCATATATTTT
CDR3aa: CASSLAGQSGNTIYF

j_gene: TRBJ2-6
abundance: NA
v_gene: TRBV4-3
d_gene: NA
CDR3nt: TGCGCCAGCAGCCAAGATACGGCGTACAGCTCTGGGGCCAACGTCCTGACTTTC
CDR3aa: CASSQDTAYSSGANVLTF

j_gene: TRBJ2-1
abundance: once
v_gene: TRBV5-4
d_gene: NA
CDR3nt: TGTGCCAGCAGCTTGGAAGGTGCAGGCCCGAACAATGAGCAGTTCTTC
CDR3aa: CASSLEGAGPNNEQFF

j_gene: TRBJ2-7
abundance: NA
v_gene: TRBV5-4
d_gene: TRBD1
CDR3nt: TGTGCCAGCAGCTTGGCGGATCGACAGGGGGCGCGATACGAGCAGTACTTC
CDR3aa: CASSLADRQGARYEQYF

j_gene: TRBJ2-5
abundance: NA
v_gene: TRBV5-4
d_gene: NA
CDR3nt: TGTGCCAGCAGCCAACCTACGGGGGGCGGAGAGACCCAGTACTTC
CDR3aa: CASSQPTGGGETQYF

j_gene: TRBJ1-4
abundance: NA
v_gene: TRBV9
d_gene: NA
CDR3nt: TGTGCCAGCAGCGTTTTGGGAACTGGTGAAAAACTGTTTTTT
CDR3aa: CASSVLGTGEKLFF

j_gene: TRBJ2-5
abundance: NA
v_gene: TRBV2
d_gene: TRBD2
CDR3nt: TGTGCCAGCCGCAATAGCGGGGGGGGAGAGACCCAGTACTTC
CDR3aa: CASRNSGGGETQYF

j_gene: TRBJ2-2
abundance: NA
v_gene: TRBV28
d_gene: TRBD2
CDR3nt: TGTGCCAGCAGCGACCCACCGGGAGCTAGCGGGGGGCCAAACACCGGGGAGCTGTTTTTT
CDR3aa: CASSDPPGASGGPNTGELFF

j_gene: TRBJ2-3
abundance: NA
v_gene: TRBV7-2
d_gene: NA
CDR3nt: TGTGCCAGCAGCTTAGACCTGGCAGTCCGCACAGATACGCAGTATTTT
CDR3aa: CASSLDLAVRTDTQYF

j_gene: TRBJ2-1
abundance: NA
v_gene: TRBV19
d_gene: NA
CDR3nt: TGTGCCAGTAGTACGTTAGGGGGGTCCTACAATGAGCAGTTCTTC
CDR3aa: CASSTLGGSYNEQFF

j_gene: TRBJ1-5
abundance: NA
v_gene: TRBV7-2
d_gene: NA
CDR3nt: TGTGCCAGCAGCCTGACAGAACTTAGCAATCAGCCCCAGCATTTT
CDR3aa: CASSLTELSNQPQHF

j_gene: TRBJ1-5
abundance: NA
v_gene: TRBV12-5
d_gene: TRBD1
CDR3nt: TGTGCTAGTGGTCCCAGGGACAGGAATAGCAATCAGCCCCAGCATTTT
CDR3aa: CASGPRDRNSNQPQHF